This TCR beta chain appears in the sequencing data of a study of T cells in Graves' hyperthyroidism and ophthalmopathy. Findings and limits, study-wide: Most thyroid clonotypes that were expanded above 0.001 also turned up in blood.

The table lists this clonotype with many counts. What it recognizes is unknown. Newly diagnosed hyperthyroidism patients aged 18 to 65 years had disease lasting under 2 months. What was amplified from RNA transcripts were TCR beta CDR3 regions. An initial round of RT-PCR targeting the TCR CDR3 relied on the HTBI primer set. A single record per CDR3 protein comes from TCRdb applying MiXCR to the multiplex PCR reads. This sample yields about 740,000 distinct CDR3 sequences, of which around 15% are seen a single time; about 10% belongs to the top ten. The V gene lost 3 bases and the J gene lost 8 bases, with 13 bases spanning the gap. Germline V gene sequence: CDR1 GTSNPN, CDR2 SVGIG (reference sequence). The CDR3 totals 12 residues.

This clonotype was obtained from a young woman with Graves' hyperthyroidism. V is TRBV30 and J is TRBJ1-2; perhaps TRBD1 as D (5 bases). Sequencing used blood. The DNA of the CDR3 is TGTGCCTGGAGCCCGACGGGGGGGGGCTACACCTTC. The encoded protein is CAWSPTGGGYTF.